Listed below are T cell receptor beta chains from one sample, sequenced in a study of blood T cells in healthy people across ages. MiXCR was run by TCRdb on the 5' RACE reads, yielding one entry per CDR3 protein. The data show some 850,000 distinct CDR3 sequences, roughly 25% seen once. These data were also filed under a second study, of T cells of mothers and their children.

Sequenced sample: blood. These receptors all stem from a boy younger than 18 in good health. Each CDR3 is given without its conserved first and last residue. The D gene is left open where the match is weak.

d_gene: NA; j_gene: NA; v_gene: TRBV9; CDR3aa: ASSPWTISGEQF
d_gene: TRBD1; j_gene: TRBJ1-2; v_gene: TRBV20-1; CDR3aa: SARDTGAYGYT
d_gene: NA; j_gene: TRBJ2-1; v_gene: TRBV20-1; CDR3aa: SARRAGISYNEQF
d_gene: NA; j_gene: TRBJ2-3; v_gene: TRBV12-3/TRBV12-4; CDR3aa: ASKRGSSTDTQY
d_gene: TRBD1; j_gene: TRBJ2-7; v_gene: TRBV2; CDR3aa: AIGDRAGYEQY
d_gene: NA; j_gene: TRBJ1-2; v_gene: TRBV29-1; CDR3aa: SAGSLGYGYT
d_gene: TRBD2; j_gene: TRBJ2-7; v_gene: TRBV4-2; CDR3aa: ASSQDHPGLAGNYEQY
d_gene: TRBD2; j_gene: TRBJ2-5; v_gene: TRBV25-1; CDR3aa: ASSEFPSGEETQY
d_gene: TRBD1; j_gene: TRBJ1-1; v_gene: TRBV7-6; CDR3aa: ASSPQGREAF
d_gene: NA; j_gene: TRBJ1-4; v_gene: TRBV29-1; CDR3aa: SVSMGTNEKLF
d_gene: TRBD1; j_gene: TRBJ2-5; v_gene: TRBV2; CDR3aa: ASRRDRETQY
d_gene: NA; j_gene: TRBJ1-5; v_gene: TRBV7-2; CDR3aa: ASSLRGEGQPQH